This T cell receptor (beta chain) came from a study of CD8 T cells in Susac syndrome. Broader study findings: Regarding the TCR sequencing and HLA analysis, the study admitted that a relatively small number of individuals were involved.

Random hexamers were used to reverse transcribe the RNA input (about 0.45 to 1 ug). A single record per CDR3 protein comes from TCRdb applying MiXCR to the immunoSEQ multiplex PCR reads. The sample yields about 130,000 distinct CDR3 sequences, about 95% seen once. Of note for this clonotype: The target antigen is unknown.

Sequenced input: CD4+ T cells from PBMCs. The sequence derives from a human donor in good health.

As DNA, the CDR3 is TGTGCCAGTAGTATAGATTTCGGAAGACATCACTCTGGAAACACCATATATTTT. Translated: CASSIDFGRHHSGNTIYF. This chain connects TRBV19 to TRBJ1-3; D not certain. V lost 0 bases and J lost 0, with 15 bases in between. This CDR3 has 18 residues. The germline CDR1 and CDR2 sequences are LNHDA and SQIVND (reference sequence).